This TCR beta chain was profiled in a study of blood T cell repertoires in COVID-19. Looking at the study overall: COVID-19 samples collected from the United States, Italy and Spain covered acute and convalescent phases.

Some clones are missing from TCRdb's copy, which holds only in-frame ones; the method was immunoSEQ multiplex PCR. The sample has approximately 190,000 clones, around 83% seen once. V lost 7 bases, J lost 0 bases, and 7 bases stayed unmatched. The germline CDR1 and CDR2 sequences are SGHDT and YYEEEE. The CDR3 is made up of 15 amino acids. The TCR sequence derives from a woman in her 30s who had been exposed to COVID-19. The chain recombines TRBV5-6 with TRBJ2-3; 8 nucleotides agree with TRBD2. Sequences were obtained from PBMCs or T cells enriched from blood (not recorded which). Here the CDR3 DNA reads TGTGCCAGCGGATTTAGCGGGACCAGCACAGATACGCAGTATTTT. It yields the protein CASGFSGTSTDTQYF.